Listed here is a single TCR beta chain. Its antigen has not been determined. Base qualities are not recorded, but no much larger clone differs from it by a single base. The immunoSEQ Assay, a bias-controlled multiplex PCR, was used to amplify TCRbeta CDR3 regions from genomic DNA. As for the authors' bioinformatics: The number of nucleated cells in each sample was estimated by amplification of reference gene primers within the assay. Sequence reads were collapsed and filtered to measure the absolute abundance of every unique TCRbeta CDR3 rearrangement. Productive Simpson clonality was computed per sample as the square root of Simpson's diversity index over productive rearrangements. This is the immuneACCESS table as TCRdb keeps it, with only in-frame sequences that have V and J called. A part of the clones is gone; compared with another copy, unresolved V genes explain less than half, and the rest is unexplained. V and J calls plus clone size are reproduced from that table; the DNA served to infer D and trimming. The sample records around 200,000 clones, around 88% of which are singletons. The ten top clones hold approximately 4.8% of the sample.

The data stem from a study of blood T cell repertoires in COVID-19 (TCRdb year 2020). The study in broad terms: Samples covering the acute and convalescent phases of COVID-19 were provided by collaborators in the United States, Italy and Spain. The repertoires were made available in a free public database intended to serve as a resource for research on the immune response to SARS-CoV-2. Where HLA class I and class II types were available, the types were taken from metadata supplied by the sample provider, not from assay-based typing. A de-identified subject ID, COVID-19 status, age in years and sex were almost always included in the sample metadata. Samples came from the ongoing ImmuneRACE study (first 160 participants) plus 1,254 subjects from 6 global collaborators. The prospective study material was composed of cDNA or gDNA derived from T cells, B-cell-depleted T cells, or PBMCs. Deeply sampled blood TCRbeta repertoires from subjects exposed to, actively infected with, or recovered from COVID-19 were included in the dataset. Beyond this particular receptor, the publication reports: Clinical and demographic metadata were provided uncurated, with the amount varying by source and participant.

Enrolling through a virtual design, the prospective study's participants ranged in age from about 18 to 89 years and lived across roughly 24 United States geographic areas. In the prospective study, cohorts were assigned on the basis of participant-reported clinical history obtained from a screening survey and a study questionnaire. Exposed participants had been in contact, within 2 weeks of entering the study, with a person who had a PCR-confirmed or clinician-diagnosed case of COVID-19. Each participant in the prospective study had whole blood, serum and a nasopharyngeal or oropharyngeal swab collected by mobile phlebotomists. Prospective study participants could optionally give additional blood draws and questionnaires over a roughly 2-month period. Blood samples from the prospective study were shipped frozen or at room temperature prior to DNA extraction. The germline V gene (reference sequence) sets CDR1 to SGHKS and CDR2 to YYEKEE. The junction shows trimming of 4 bases on V and 3 bases on J, and the gene matches do not reach 11 bases of it. The CDR3 has 16 amino acids, counting the end cysteine and phenylalanine. Kept here is only the CDR3 DNA, which spans 48 bases and is read in frame from base 1.

The receptor's source is a woman aged 25-40 years who had been exposed to COVID-19. Recombination joined TRBV5-5 with TRBJ1-2; a stretch of 8 junction bases matches TRBD1. Source material: PBMCs or T cells enriched from blood (not recorded which). CDR3 loop: CASSPGQGGTYYGYTF. The base sequence is TGTGCCAGCAGCCCAGGACAGGGTGGGACTTACTATGGCTACACCTTC.